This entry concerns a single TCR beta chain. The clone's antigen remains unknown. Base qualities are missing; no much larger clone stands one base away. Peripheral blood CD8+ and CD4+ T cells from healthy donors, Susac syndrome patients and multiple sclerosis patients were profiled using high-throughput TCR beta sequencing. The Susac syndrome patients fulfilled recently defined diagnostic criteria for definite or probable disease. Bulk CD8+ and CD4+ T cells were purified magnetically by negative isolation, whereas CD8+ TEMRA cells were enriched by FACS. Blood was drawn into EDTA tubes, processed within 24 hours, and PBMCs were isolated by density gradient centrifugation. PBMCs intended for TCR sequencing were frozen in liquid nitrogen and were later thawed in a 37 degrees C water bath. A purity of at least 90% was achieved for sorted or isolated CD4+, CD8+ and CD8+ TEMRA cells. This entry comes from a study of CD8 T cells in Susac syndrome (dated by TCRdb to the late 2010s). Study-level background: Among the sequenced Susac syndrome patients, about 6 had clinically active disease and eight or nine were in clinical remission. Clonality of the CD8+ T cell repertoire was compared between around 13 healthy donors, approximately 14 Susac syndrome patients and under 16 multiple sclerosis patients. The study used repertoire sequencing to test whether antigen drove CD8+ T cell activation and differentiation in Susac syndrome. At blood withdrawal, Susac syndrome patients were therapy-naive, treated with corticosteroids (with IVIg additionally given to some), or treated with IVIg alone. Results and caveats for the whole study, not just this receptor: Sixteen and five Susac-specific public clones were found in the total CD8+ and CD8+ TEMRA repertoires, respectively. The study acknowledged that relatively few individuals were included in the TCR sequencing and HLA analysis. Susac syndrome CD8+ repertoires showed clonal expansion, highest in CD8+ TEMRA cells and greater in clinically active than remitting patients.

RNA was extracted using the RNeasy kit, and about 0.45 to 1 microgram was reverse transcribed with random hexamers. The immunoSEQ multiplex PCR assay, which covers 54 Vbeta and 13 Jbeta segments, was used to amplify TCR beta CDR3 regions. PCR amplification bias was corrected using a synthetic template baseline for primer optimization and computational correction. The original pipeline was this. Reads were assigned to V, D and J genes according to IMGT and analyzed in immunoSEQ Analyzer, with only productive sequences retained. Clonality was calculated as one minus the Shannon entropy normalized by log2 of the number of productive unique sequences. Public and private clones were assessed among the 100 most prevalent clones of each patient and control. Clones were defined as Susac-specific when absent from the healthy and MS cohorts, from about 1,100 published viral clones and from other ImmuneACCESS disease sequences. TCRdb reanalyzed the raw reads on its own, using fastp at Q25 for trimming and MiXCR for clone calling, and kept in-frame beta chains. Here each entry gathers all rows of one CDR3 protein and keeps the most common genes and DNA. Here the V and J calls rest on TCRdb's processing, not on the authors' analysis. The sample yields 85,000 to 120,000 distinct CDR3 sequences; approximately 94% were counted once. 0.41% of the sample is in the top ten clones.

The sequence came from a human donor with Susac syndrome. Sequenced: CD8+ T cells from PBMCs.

The CDR3 protein is CASRRGNEQFF. The base sequence is TGTGCCAGCCGGCGGGGCAATGAGCAGTTCTTC. The rearrangement combines TRBV9 with TRBJ2-1, and perhaps TRBD2 as D gene, on 6 matching bases. Counted from cysteine to phenylalanine, this CDR3 has 11 amino acids. Only CDR3 DNA remains: 33 bases, in frame from the first base. Based on the germline V gene, the CDR1 and CDR2 sequences are SGDLS and YYNGEE. The junction carries 8 bases between V and J, which are trimmed by 7 bases and 6 bases respectively.